Sequencing of this T cell receptor (beta chain) was carried out in a study of blood T cell repertoires in COVID-19. Looking at the study overall: The study drew acute and convalescent COVID-19 samples from the United States, Italy and Spain.

The protocol was immunoSEQ multiplex PCR, while the TCRdb copy is restricted to in-frame clones and leaves out a portion. Of more than 130,000 clones listed, around nine tenths are singletons. The CDR3 runs to 15 residues. The trim removed 5 bases at V and 11 bases at J, leaving 12 bases unmatched. The germline V gene has CDR1 SGHTA and CDR2 FQGNSA. The sequence came from a man aged 50-59 years with active or convalescent COVID-19. The chain has TRBV7-2 and TRBJ1-1; TRBD1 agrees at 12 bases. Sample: peripheral blood. As DNA, the CDR3 is TGTGCCAGCAGCCAGGCCACCGGGACAGGGGGCTTTGCTTTCTTT. Translated: CASSQATGTGGFAFF.